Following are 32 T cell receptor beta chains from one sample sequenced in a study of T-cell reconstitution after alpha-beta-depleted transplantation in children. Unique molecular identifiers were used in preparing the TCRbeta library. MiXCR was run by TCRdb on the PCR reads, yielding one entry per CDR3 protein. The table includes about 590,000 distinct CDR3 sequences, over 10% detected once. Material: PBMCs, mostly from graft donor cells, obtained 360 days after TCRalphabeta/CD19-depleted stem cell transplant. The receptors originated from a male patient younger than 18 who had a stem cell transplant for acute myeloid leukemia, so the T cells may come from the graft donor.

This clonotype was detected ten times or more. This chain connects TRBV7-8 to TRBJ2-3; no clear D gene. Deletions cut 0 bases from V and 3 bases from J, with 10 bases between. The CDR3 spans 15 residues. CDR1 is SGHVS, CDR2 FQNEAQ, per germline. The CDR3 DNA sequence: TGTGCCAGCAGCTTAGCGGCTGGGGTTACAGATACGCAGTATTTT. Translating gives CASSLAAGVTDTQYF.

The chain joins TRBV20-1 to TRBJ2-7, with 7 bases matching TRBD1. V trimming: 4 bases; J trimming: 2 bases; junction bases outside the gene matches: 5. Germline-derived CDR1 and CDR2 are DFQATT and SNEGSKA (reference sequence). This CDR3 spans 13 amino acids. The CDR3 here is CSATDRLPYEQYF. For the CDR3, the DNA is TGCAGTGCTACGGACAGGTTACCCTACGAGCAGTACTTC.

Here the CDR3 DNA reads TGTGCCATCAGTTCGAAGACAGGGAGTCACTATGGCTACACCTTC. This sequence encodes CAISSKTGSHYGYTF. The genes are TRBV10-3 and TRBJ1-2; 7 bases are a match to TRBD1. CDR3 length equals 15 residues. Germline CDR1 reads ENHRY; CDR2 reads SYGVKD. V gave up 5 bases and J gave up 3 bases; unmatched junction bases: 9.

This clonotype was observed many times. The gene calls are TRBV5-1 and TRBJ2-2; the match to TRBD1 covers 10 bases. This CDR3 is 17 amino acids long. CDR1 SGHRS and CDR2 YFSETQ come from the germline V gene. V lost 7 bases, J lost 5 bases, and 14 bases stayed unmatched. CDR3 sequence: CASCRLGQGVGTGELFF. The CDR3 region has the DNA TGCGCCAGCTGTCGACTTGGACAGGGGGTAGGAACCGGGGAGCTGTTTTTT.

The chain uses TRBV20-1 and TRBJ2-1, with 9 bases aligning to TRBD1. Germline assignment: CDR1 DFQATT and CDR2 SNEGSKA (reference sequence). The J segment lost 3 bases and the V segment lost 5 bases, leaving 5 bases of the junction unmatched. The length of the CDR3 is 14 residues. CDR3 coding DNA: TGCAGTGCTGGGGACAGGGTTTTCTACAATGAGCAGTTCTTC. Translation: CSAGDRVFYNEQFF.

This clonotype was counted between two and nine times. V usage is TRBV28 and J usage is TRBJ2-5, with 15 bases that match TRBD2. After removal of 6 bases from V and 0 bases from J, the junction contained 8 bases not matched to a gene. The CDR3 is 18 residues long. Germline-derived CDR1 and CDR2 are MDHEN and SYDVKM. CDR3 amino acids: CASSLWTSGRGYQETQYF. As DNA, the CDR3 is TGTGCCAGCAGCCTATGGACTAGCGGGAGGGGGTACCAAGAGACCCAGTACTTC.

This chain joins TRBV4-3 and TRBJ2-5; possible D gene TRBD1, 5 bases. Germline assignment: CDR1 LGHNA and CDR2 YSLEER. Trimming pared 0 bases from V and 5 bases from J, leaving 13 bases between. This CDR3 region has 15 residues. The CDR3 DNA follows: TGCGCCAGCAGCCAAGAGGTTATCAGGGCGGAGACCCAGTACTTC. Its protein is CASSQEVIRAETQYF.

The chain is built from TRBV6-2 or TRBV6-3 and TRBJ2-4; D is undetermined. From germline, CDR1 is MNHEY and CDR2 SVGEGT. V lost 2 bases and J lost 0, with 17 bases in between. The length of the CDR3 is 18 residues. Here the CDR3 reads CASSYGLVTRKAKNIQYF. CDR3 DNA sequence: TGTGCCAGCAGTTACGGTTTAGTGACGAGAAAAGCCAAAAACATTCAGTACTTC.

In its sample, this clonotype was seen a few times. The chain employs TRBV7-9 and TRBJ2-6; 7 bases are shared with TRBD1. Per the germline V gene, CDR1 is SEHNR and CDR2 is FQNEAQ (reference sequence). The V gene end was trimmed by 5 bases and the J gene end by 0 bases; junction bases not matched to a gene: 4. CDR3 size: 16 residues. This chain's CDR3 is CASSGTVYSGANVLTF. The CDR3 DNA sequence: TGTGCCAGCAGCGGGACAGTCTACTCTGGGGCCAACGTCCTGACTTTC. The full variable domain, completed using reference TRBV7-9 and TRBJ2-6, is DTGVSQNPRHKITKRGQNVTFRCDPISEHNRLYWYRQTLGQGPEFLTYFQNEAQLEKSRLLSDRFSAERPKGSFSTLEIQRTEQGDSAMYLCASSGTVYSGANVLTFGAGSRLTVL.

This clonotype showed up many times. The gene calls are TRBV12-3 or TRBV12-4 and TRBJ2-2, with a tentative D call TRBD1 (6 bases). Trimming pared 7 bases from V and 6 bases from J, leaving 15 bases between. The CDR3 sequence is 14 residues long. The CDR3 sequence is CASIQLQGPGELFF. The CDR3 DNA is TGTGCCAGCATTCAACTACAGGGCCCCGGGGAGCTGTTTTTT.

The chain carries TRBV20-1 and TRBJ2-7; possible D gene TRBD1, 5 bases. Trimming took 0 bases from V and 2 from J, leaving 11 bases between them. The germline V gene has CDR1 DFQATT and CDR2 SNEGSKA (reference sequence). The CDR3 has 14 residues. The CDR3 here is CSARDLDSAYEQYF. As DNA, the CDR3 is TGCAGTGCTAGAGATCTCGACAGTGCCTACGAGCAGTACTTC.

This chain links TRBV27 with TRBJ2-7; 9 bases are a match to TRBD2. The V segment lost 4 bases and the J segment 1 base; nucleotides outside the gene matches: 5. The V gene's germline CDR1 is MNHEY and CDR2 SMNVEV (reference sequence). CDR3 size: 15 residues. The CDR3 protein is CASSSRLAVSYEQYF. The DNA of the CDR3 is TGTGCCAGCAGTTCCAGACTAGCGGTTTCCTACGAGCAGTACTTC.

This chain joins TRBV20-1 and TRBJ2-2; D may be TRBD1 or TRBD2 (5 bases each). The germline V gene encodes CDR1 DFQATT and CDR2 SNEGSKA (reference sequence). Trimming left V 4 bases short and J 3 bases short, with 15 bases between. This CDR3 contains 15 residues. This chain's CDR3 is CSATGPREDTGELFF. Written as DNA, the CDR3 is TGCAGTGCTACGGGACCCCGAGAGGACACCGGGGAGCTGTTTTTT.

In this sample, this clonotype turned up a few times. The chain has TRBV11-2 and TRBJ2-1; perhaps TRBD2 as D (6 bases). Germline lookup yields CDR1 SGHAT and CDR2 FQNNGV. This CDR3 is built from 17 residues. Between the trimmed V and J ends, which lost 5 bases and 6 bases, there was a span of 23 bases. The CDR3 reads CASSRPNPGLIANEQFF. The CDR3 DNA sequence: TGTGCCAGCAGCCGACCTAACCCGGGACTTATAGCCAATGAGCAGTTCTTC.

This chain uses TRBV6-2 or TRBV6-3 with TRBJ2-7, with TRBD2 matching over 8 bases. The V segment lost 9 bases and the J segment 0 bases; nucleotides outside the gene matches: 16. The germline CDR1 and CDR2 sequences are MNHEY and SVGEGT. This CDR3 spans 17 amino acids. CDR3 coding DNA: TGTGCCAGTACCTATTTCACGGGAGGGCCCTCCTCCTACGAGCAGTACTTC. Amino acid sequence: CASTYFTGGPSSYEQYF.

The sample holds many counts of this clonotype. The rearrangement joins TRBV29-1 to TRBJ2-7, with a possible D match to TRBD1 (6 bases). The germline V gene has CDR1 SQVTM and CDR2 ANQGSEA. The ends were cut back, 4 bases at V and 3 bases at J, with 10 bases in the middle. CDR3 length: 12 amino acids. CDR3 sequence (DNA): TGCAGCGTTGGAGGACAGATCTACGAGCAGTACTTC. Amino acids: CSVGGQIYEQYF.

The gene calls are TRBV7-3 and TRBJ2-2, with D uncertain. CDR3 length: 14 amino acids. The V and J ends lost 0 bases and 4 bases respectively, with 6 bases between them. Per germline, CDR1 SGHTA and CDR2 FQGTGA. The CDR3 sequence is CASSLTSPTGELFF. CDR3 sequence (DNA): TGTGCCAGCAGCTTAACGTCTCCCACCGGGGAGCTGTTTTTT. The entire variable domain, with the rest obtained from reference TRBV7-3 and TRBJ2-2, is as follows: GAGVSQTPSNKVTEKGKYVELRCDPISGHTALYWYRQSLGQGPEFLIYFQGTGAADDSGLPNDRFFAVRPEGSVSTLKIQRTERGDSAVYLCASSLTSPTGELFFGEGSRLTVL.

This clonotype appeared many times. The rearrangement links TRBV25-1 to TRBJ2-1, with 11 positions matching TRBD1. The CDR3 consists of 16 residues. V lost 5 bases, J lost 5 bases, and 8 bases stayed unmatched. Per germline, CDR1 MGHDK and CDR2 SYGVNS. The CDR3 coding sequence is TGTGCCAGCAGTCAATGGACAGGGGGCTTCAACAATGAGCAGTTCTTC. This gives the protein CASSQWTGGFNNEQFF.

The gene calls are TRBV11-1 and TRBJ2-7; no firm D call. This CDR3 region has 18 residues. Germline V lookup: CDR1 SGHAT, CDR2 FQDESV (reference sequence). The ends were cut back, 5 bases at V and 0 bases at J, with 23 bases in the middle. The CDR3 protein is CASSLPFNPRTGSYEQYF. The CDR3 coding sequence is TGTGCCAGCAGCCTACCATTCAATCCGAGGACGGGCTCCTACGAGCAGTACTTC. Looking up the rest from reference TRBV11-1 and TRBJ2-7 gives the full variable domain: EAEVAQSPRYKITEKSQAVAFWCDPISGHATLYWYRQILGQGPELLVQFQDESVVDDSQLPKDRFSAERLKGVDSTLKIQPAELGDSAMYLCASSLPFNPRTGSYEQYFGPGTRLTVT.

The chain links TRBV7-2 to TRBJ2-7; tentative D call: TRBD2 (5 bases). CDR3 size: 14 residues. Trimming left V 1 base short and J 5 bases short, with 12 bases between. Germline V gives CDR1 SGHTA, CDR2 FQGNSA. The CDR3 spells CASSLGGSKHEQYF. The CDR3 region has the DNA TGTGCCAGCAGCTTAGGAGGGTCGAAACACGAGCAGTACTTC. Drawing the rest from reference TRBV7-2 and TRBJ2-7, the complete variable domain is GAGVSQSPSNKVTEKGKDVELRCDPISGHTALYWYRQSLGQGLEFLIYFQGNSAPDKSGLPSDRFSAERTGGSVSTLTIQRTQQEDSAVYLCASSLGGSKHEQYFGPGTRLTVT.

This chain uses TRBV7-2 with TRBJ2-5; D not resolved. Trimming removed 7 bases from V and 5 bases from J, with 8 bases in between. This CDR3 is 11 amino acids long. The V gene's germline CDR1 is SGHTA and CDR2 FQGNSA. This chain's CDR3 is CASTSTETQYF. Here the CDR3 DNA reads TGTGCCAGCACCTCGACGGAGACCCAGTACTTC.

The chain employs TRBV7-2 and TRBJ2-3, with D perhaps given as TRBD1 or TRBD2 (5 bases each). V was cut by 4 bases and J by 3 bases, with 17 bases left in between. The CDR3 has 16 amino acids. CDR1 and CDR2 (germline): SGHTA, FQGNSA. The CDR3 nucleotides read TGTGCCAGCAGCTCGGGGCCAGGGCGGATTACAGATACGCAGTATTTT. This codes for CASSSGPGRITDTQYF.

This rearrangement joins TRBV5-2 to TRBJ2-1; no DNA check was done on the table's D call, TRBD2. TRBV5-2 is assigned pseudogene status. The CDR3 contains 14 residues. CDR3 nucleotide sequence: TGTGCCAGGGGCCCCGGGCTAGGGGACAATGAGCAGTTCTTC. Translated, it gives CARGPGLGDNEQFF.

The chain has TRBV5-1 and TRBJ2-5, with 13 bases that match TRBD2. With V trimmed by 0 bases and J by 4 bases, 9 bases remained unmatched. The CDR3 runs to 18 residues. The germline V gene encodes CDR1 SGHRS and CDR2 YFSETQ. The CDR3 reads CASSLELAGGYLGETQYF. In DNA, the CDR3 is TGCGCCAGCAGCTTGGAACTAGCGGGAGGGTATCTTGGAGAGACCCAGTACTTC.

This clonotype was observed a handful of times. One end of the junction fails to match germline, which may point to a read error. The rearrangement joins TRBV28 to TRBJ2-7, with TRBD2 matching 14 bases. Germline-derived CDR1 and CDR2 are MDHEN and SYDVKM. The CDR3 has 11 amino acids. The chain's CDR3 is CASRGTSGSDF. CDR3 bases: TGTGCCAGCAGAGGGACTAGCGGGAGTGACTTC.

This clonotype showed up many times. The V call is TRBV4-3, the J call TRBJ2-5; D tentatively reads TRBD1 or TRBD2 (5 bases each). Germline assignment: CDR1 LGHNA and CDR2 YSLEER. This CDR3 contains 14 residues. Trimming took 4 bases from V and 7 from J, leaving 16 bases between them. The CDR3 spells CASSLGTDGGTQYF. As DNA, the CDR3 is TGCGCCAGCAGCCTTGGGACCGACGGTGGGACCCAGTACTTC.

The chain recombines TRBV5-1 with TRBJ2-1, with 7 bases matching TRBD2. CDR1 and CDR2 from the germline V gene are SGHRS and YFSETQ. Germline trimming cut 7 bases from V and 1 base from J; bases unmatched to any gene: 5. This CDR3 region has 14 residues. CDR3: CASRLAWSYNEQFF. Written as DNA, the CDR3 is TGCGCCAGCCGACTAGCCTGGTCCTACAATGAGCAGTTCTTC.

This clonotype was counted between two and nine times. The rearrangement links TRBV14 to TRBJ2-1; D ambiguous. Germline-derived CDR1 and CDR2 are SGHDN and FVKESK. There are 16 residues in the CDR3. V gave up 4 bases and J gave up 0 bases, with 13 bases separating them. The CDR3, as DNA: TGTGCCAGCAGCCGGGGTCGGGTCCTCTCCTACAATGAGCAGTTCTTC. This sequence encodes CASSRGRVLSYNEQFF.

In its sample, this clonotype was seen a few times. CDR3 amino acids: CASTRLGPYNEQFF. The DNA of the CDR3 is TGTGCCAGTACTCGACTGGGCCCCTACAATGAGCAGTTCTTC. V and J are TRBV12-3 or TRBV12-4 and TRBJ2-1; no reliable D call. Trimming shortened V by 9 bases and J by 2 bases, and 14 bases separated the two germline ends. The CDR3 runs to 14 residues.

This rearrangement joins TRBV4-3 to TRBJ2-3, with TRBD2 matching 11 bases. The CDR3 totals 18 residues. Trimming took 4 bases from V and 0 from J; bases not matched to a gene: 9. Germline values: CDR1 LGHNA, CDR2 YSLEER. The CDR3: CASSRGFIAGGSTDTQYF. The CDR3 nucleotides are TGCGCCAGCAGCCGGGGTTTTATAGCGGGAGGGAGCACAGATACGCAGTATTTT.

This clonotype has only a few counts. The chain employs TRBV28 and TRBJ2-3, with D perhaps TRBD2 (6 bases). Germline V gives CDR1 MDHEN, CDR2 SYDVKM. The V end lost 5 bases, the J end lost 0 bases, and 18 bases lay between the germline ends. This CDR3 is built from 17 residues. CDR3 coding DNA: TGTGCCAGCAGTCGTCCTTGGGGAGGTCCGAGCACAGATACGCAGTATTTT. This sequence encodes CASSRPWGGPSTDTQYF.

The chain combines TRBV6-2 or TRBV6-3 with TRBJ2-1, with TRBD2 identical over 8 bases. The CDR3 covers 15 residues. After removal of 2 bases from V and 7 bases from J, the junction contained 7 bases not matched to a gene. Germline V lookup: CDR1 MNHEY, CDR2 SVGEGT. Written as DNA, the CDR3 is TGTGCCAGCAGTTACCCAGCGGGAGTTGGGAATGAGCAGTTCTTC. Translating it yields CASSYPAGVGNEQFF.